This T cell receptor beta chain was observed in a study of T-cell reconstitution after alpha-beta-depleted transplantation in children. Study-wide points: By about two months after transplant, alpha-beta T cells reportedly arose from several hundred graft clones that had expanded. Newly produced T cells mostly provided counts and TCRbeta diversity after one year, as hyperexpanded clones declined.

The CDR3 covers 13 residues. V gave up 4 bases and J gave up 4 bases, with 9 bases separating them. Per the germline V gene, CDR1 is SGHNT and CDR2 is YENEEA. Many counts were recorded for this clonotype. The target antigen is unknown. Researchers prepared the TCRbeta library using unique molecular identifiers, the study reports. One entry per CDR3 protein, called by TCRdb with MiXCR from the PCR reads. The table records approximately 7,000 distinct CDR3 sequences, around 11% of them present only once. The sequences come from PBMCs, mostly from graft donor cells, collected 180 days after TCRalphabeta/CD19-depleted stem cell transplant. The V call is TRBV11-3, the J call TRBJ2-3; D not resolved. The clonotype originates from a child less than two years old who had a stem cell transplant for acute myeloid leukemia, so the T cells may come from the graft donor. Written as DNA, the CDR3 is TGTGCCAGCAGCTCACACCCCGCAGATACGCAGTATTTT. Amino acids: CASSSHPADTQYF.